This TCR beta chain was recovered during a study of blood T cell repertoires in COVID-19. This clone was seen a single time. Those designated as exposed participants met a COVID-19 case within 2 weeks before study entry. In the authors' workflow: Quantification of nucleated cells was approximated via reference gene primer amplification. Assay: immunoSEQ multiplex PCR; the TCRdb copy retains only in-frame clones and omits some. Clonal size and the V and J genes are those of that table, whereas D and trimming came from the DNA. The sample contains 350,000 to 450,000 clones, 70% to 90% of which appear only once. The germline CDR1 and CDR2 sequences are SGHRS and YFSETQ. This CDR3 contains 13 residues. V was trimmed by 4 bases and J by 2 bases, leaving 10 bases between them.

Sequencing was done on a sample of PBMCs or T cells enriched from blood (not recorded which). The source is a young woman who had been exposed to COVID-19. V and J are TRBV5-1 and TRBJ2-7, with D possibly being TRBD1 (6 bases). DNA for the CDR3: TGCGCCAGCAGCCCAGGGGTCACCTACGAGCAGTACTTC. Amino acid sequence: CASSPGVTYEQYF.